This TCR beta chain was recorded in a study of beta chain features in type 1 diabetes. About this clone itself: The antigen is unknown.

Study-wide findings and caveats: Across all four CD4+ subsets, people with type 1 diabetes showed modestly shorter TCRB CDR3s.

The CDR3 sequence is 16 residues long. CDR1 and CDR2 (germline): SGHNT, YYREEE (reference sequence). V lost 3 bases and J lost 8; bases outside the gene matches: 13. Reverse transcription of all isolated RNA meant that expressed TCRB transcripts were sequenced. Method: immunoSEQ multiplex PCR; TCRdb's copy keeps in-frame clones and lacks some. Among a few hundred thousand clones listed, about 20% were seen once. This clonotype was sampled from a woman aged 40 to 49 with type 1 diabetes. This chain uses TRBV5-4 with TRBJ2-1, with 8 positions matching TRBD2. The sequencing sample was made of naive CD4+ T cells from blood. The CDR3 is CASSYVPGLVVDEQFF. The CDR3 DNA sequence: TGTGCCAGCAGCTATGTCCCGGGACTAGTTGTAGATGAGCAGTTCTTC.